The clone carrying this T cell receptor beta chain was observed a single time. Its antigen is currently unknown. This specimen comes from a study of OX40 agonist ivuxolimab in advanced cancers. The table came from immunoSEQ multiplex PCR; TCRdb's copy has only in-frame clones and leaves some out. This table holds about 58,000 clones, about 88% found once. Whole-study findings and limits: Averaged across samples, CD8+ T cells carried more expanded clones than CD4+ did. Dosing at 0.1 to 3.0 mg/kg was accompanied by clonal expansion of CD4+ and CD8+ blood T cells by week 6.

The J segment lost 4 bases and the V segment lost 2 bases, leaving 15 bases of the junction unmatched. Germline V gives CDR1 WNHNN, CDR2 SYGVQD (reference sequence). The CDR3 consists of 18 residues. The chain has TRBV10-1 and TRBJ2-7, with 9 bases fitting TRBD1. This sequence was found in an adult with an advanced solid tumor such as melanoma, head and neck, liver or kidney cancer. Sequencing was performed on CD4+ or CD8+ T cells sorted from blood, taken in a trial of the OX40 agonist ivuxolimab. The CDR3 region has the DNA TGCGCCAGCAGTGAGAGGGGACAGGGTCTGGATCTTAGGTACGAGCAGTACGTC. This codes for CASSERGQGLDLRYEQYV.